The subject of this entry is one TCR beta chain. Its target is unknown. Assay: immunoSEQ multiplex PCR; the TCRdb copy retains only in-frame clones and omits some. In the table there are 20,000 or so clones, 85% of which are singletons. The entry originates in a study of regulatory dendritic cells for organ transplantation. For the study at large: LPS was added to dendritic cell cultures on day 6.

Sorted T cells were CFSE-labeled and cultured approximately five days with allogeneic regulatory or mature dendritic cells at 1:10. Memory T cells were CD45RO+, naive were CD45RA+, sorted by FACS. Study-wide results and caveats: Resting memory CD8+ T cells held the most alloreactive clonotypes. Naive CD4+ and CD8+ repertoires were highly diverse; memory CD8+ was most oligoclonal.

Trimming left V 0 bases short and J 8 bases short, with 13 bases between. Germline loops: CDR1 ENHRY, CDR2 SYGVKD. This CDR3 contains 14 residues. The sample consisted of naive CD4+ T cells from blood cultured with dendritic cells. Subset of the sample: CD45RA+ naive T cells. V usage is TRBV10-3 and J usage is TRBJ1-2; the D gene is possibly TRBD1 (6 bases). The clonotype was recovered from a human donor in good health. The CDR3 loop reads CAISESYRASGYTF. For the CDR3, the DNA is TGTGCCATCAGTGAGTCGTACAGGGCGAGCGGCTACACCTTC.